This T cell receptor (beta chain) was sequenced during a study of T cell responses to AZD1222 COVID-19 vaccine. Study-level background: Timing groups of about 4 and about 12 weeks for second doses were pooled.

The method was immunoSEQ multiplex PCR; TCRdb's version includes in-frame clones alone and lacks a portion of them. The sample shows some 120,000 clones, more than 75% of them seen only once. In the case of this clone: What it binds is unknown.

Study-level results: Unmutated variant regions reportedly attract nearly half of all spike-specific TCRs. In a largely white British group with more females than males, clonal diversity was possibly underestimated. Increased Spike-specific TCR breadth and depth were observed after two AZD1222 doses.

This CDR3 contains 14 residues. Trimming cost V 4 bases and J 5 bases; bases outside gene matches: 2. CDR1 and CDR2 (germline): SGHDT, YYEEEE. The V call is TRBV5-6, the J call TRBJ2-5; 13 bases are shared with TRBD2. Sample: peripheral blood, taken on day 0 of AZD1222 vaccination. This sequence originates from an adult in good health. This CDR3 reads CASSQGLAGETQYF. The CDR3 nucleotides are TGTGCCAGCAGCCAGGGACTAGCGGGGGAGACCCAGTACTTC.